These T cell receptor beta chains were read from a single sample in a study of control samples from healthy donors and cancer patients. The protocol was immunoSEQ multiplex PCR, while the TCRdb copy is restricted to in-frame clones and leaves out a portion. The repertoire holds about 98,000 clones, with 82% as singletons. Sequencing input: blood. The receptors come from a man aged 60 to 75 in good health. Each CDR3 is given with its conserved first and last residue. Fields, in order: CDR3 protein, CDR3 DNA, clone size, D gene, V gene, J gene. The D gene is left open where the match is weak. Clone size is not always given. Where it is, it says once, few, many or a class for expanded clones.

cdr3_aa: CASSIGGGGETQYF
cdr3_nt: TGTGCCAGTAGTATAGGGGGCGGGGGAGAGACCCAGTACTTC
clone_size: .
d_call: TRBD2
v_call: TRBV19
j_call: TRBJ2-5

cdr3_aa: CASSMFSGTDTQYF
cdr3_nt: TGTGCCAGTAGTATGTTTAGCGGCACAGATACGCAGTATTTT
clone_size: .
d_call: .
v_call: TRBV19
j_call: TRBJ2-3

cdr3_aa: CASGPQKAGYTF
cdr3_nt: TGTGCCAGCGGCCCCCAAAAGGCCGGCTACACCTTC
clone_size: .
d_call: .
v_call: TRBV28
j_call: TRBJ1-2

cdr3_aa: CASRDRGLTGNEQFF
cdr3_nt: TGTGCCAGCAGGGACAGGGGGCTAACAGGGAATGAGCAGTTCTTC
clone_size: .
d_call: TRBD1
v_call: TRBV28
j_call: TRBJ2-1

cdr3_aa: CASRGGLAAYEQYF
cdr3_nt: TGTGCCAGCAGGGGGGGCCTGGCAGCCTACGAGCAGTACTTC
clone_size: .
d_call: .
v_call: TRBV25-1
j_call: TRBJ2-7

cdr3_aa: CASSLSGGPSQETQYF
cdr3_nt: TGTGCCAGCAGTTTATCGGGGGGACCGAGCCAAGAGACCCAGTACTTC
clone_size: .
d_call: .
v_call: TRBV27
j_call: TRBJ2-5

cdr3_aa: CASSRQGKSLGYGYTF
cdr3_nt: TGTGCCAGCAGTCGACAGGGGAAGAGCCTCGGCTATGGCTACACCTTC
clone_size: .
d_call: TRBD1
v_call: TRBV6-6
j_call: TRBJ1-2

cdr3_aa: CASSKGGGRGNQPQHF
cdr3_nt: TGTGCCAGCAGTAAAGGAGGAGGGCGGGGGAATCAGCCCCAGCATTTT
clone_size: few
d_call: .
v_call: TRBV6-1
j_call: TRBJ1-5

cdr3_aa: CATSDPDGDQPQHF
cdr3_nt: TGTGCCACCAGTGATCCCGACGGCGATCAGCCCCAGCATTTT
clone_size: .
d_call: .
v_call: TRBV24-1
j_call: TRBJ1-5

cdr3_aa: CASSQFRALGNEQYF
cdr3_nt: TGCGCCAGCAGCCAGTTCCGGGCCCTTGGGAACGAGCAGTACTTC
clone_size: .
d_call: .
v_call: TRBV4-1
j_call: TRBJ2-7

cdr3_aa: CASSQRGLTDTQYF
cdr3_nt: TGTGCCAGCAGCCAGCGGGGACTCACAGATACGCAGTATTTT
clone_size: .
d_call: TRBD2
v_call: TRBV6-5
j_call: TRBJ2-3

cdr3_aa: CASSLVLAGLQETQYF
cdr3_nt: TGTGCCAGCAGCTTAGTCCTAGCGGGGCTCCAAGAGACCCAGTACTTC
clone_size: few
d_call: TRBD2
v_call: TRBV11-2
j_call: TRBJ2-5

cdr3_aa: CAISGQGYEQYF
cdr3_nt: TGTGCCATCAGTGGGCAGGGCTACGAGCAGTACTTC
clone_size: .
d_call: .
v_call: TRBV10-3
j_call: TRBJ2-7

cdr3_aa: CASSDLGDLEEKLFF
cdr3_nt: TGTGCCAGTAGTGACCTGGGTGACCTTGAGGAAAAACTGTTTTTT
clone_size: .
d_call: .
v_call: TRBV19
j_call: TRBJ1-4

cdr3_aa: CASRNKGQGRYSNQPQHF
cdr3_nt: TGTGCCAGTAGAAATAAAGGGCAGGGCAGATATAGCAATCAGCCCCAGCATTTT
clone_size: .
d_call: .
v_call: TRBV19
j_call: TRBJ1-5

cdr3_aa: CATSDRNYGYTF
cdr3_nt: TGTGCCACCAGTGACAGAAACTATGGCTACACCTTC
clone_size: .
d_call: .
v_call: TRBV24-1
j_call: TRBJ1-2

cdr3_aa: CASSPTIPSYEQYF
cdr3_nt: TGTGCCAGCAGTCCTACCATACCATCCTACGAGCAGTACTTC
clone_size: few
d_call: .
v_call: TRBV27
j_call: TRBJ2-7

cdr3_aa: CASSPTELLVYGYTF
cdr3_nt: TGTGCCAGCAGCCCGACAGAGCTCCTTGTCTATGGCTACACCTTC
clone_size: .
d_call: .
v_call: TRBV6-5
j_call: TRBJ1-2

cdr3_aa: CASSSLEGDTQYF
cdr3_nt: TGTGCCAGCAGTTCCCTAGAGGGAGATACGCAGTATTTT
clone_size: .
d_call: .
v_call: TRBV6-4
j_call: TRBJ2-3

cdr3_aa: CASSYSTGQGPDTQYF
cdr3_nt: TGTGCCAGCAGTTACTCGACGGGACAGGGACCAGATACGCAGTATTTT
clone_size: .
d_call: TRBD1
v_call: TRBV6-6
j_call: TRBJ2-3

cdr3_aa: CASSPTQREGLTDTQYF
cdr3_nt: TGTGCCAGCAGTCCCACCCAGCGGGAGGGCCTTACAGATACGCAGTATTTT
clone_size: once
d_call: TRBD2
v_call: TRBV6-6
j_call: TRBJ2-3

cdr3_aa: CATSKTGQGTYEQYF
cdr3_nt: TGTGCCACCAGCAAGACGGGACAGGGAACCTACGAGCAGTACTTC
clone_size: .
d_call: TRBD1
v_call: TRBV15
j_call: TRBJ2-7

cdr3_aa: CATSTRITGSGYTF
cdr3_nt: TGTGCCACCAGCACCCGGATTACAGGGAGCGGCTACACCTTC
clone_size: few
d_call: .
v_call: TRBV15
j_call: TRBJ1-2

cdr3_aa: CASSLAVGAIQETQYF
cdr3_nt: TGCGCCAGCAGCTTGGCCGTAGGGGCCATACAAGAGACCCAGTACTTC
clone_size: .
d_call: .
v_call: TRBV5-1
j_call: TRBJ2-5

cdr3_aa: CASSDWGGDRNYGYTF
cdr3_nt: TGTGCCAGCAGTGATTGGGGAGGGGACAGGAACTATGGCTACACCTTC
clone_size: .
d_call: TRBD1
v_call: TRBV2
j_call: TRBJ1-2

cdr3_aa: CASSLGIGTGELFF
cdr3_nt: TGTGCCAGCAGCCTGGGTATCGGGACCGGGGAGCTGTTTTTT
clone_size: .
d_call: .
v_call: TRBV14
j_call: TRBJ2-2

cdr3_aa: CATSRGAPGQYTGELFF
cdr3_nt: TGTGCCACCAGCAGAGGGGCCCCGGGACAGTACACCGGGGAGCTGTTTTTT
clone_size: .
d_call: TRBD1
v_call: TRBV15
j_call: TRBJ2-2

cdr3_aa: CASSPRGAGRQETQYF
cdr3_nt: TGTGCCAGCAGCCCCAGGGGAGCGGGGCGCCAAGAGACCCAGTACTTC
clone_size: .
d_call: .
v_call: TRBV5-4
j_call: TRBJ2-5

cdr3_aa: CASSQMVDTQYF
cdr3_nt: TGTGCCAGCAGCCAGATGGTAGATACGCAGTATTTT
clone_size: .
d_call: .
v_call: TRBV3-1/TRBV3-2
j_call: TRBJ2-3

cdr3_aa: CASSMRAGVDQPQHF
cdr3_nt: TGTGCCAGTAGTATGAGGGCAGGCGTGGATCAGCCCCAGCATTTT
clone_size: .
d_call: .
v_call: TRBV19
j_call: TRBJ1-5

cdr3_aa: CASSSPSRGSRNEQFF
cdr3_nt: TGTGCCAGCAGTTCGCCTTCTAGGGGGAGTCGGAACGAGCAGTTCTTC
clone_size: .
d_call: .
v_call: TRBV27
j_call: TRBJ2-1

cdr3_aa: CATSDGGTHTDTQYF
cdr3_nt: TGTGCCACCAGTGATGGGGGCACACACACAGATACGCAGTATTTT
clone_size: .
d_call: .
v_call: TRBV24-1
j_call: TRBJ2-3

cdr3_aa: CAWSVGSGDTQYF
cdr3_nt: TGTGCCTGGAGTGTAGGTTCCGGAGATACGCAGTATTTT
clone_size: once
d_call: .
v_call: TRBV30
j_call: TRBJ2-3

cdr3_aa: CASSPTLFSGANVLTF
cdr3_nt: TGTGCCAGCAGCCCGACTCTTTTCTCTGGGGCCAACGTCCTGACTTTC
clone_size: .
d_call: .
v_call: TRBV14
j_call: TRBJ2-6

cdr3_aa: CASSRRDGEKLFF
cdr3_nt: TGTGCCAGTAGTCGGCGGGACGGAGAAAAACTGTTTTTT
clone_size: .
d_call: .
v_call: TRBV19
j_call: TRBJ1-4

cdr3_aa: CASSSGLAGYYEQYF
cdr3_nt: TGTGCCAGCAGTTCGGGACTAGCGGGGTACTACGAGCAGTACTTC
clone_size: .
d_call: TRBD2
v_call: TRBV28
j_call: TRBJ2-7

cdr3_aa: CASSELGAKGYTF
cdr3_nt: TGTGCCAGCAGTGAACTAGGGGCTAAAGGCTACACCTTC
clone_size: .
d_call: .
v_call: TRBV2
j_call: TRBJ1-2

cdr3_aa: CASSLAENQPQHF
cdr3_nt: TGTGCCAGCAGTTTGGCGGAAAACCAGCCCCAGCATTTT
clone_size: .
d_call: .
v_call: TRBV27
j_call: TRBJ1-5

cdr3_aa: CASSIGVNIDTQYF
cdr3_nt: TGTGCCAGTAGTATAGGCGTCAACATCGATACGCAGTATTTT
clone_size: few
d_call: .
v_call: TRBV19
j_call: TRBJ2-3

cdr3_aa: CASSGTGGPANYGYTF
cdr3_nt: TGTGCCAGTTCCGGGACAGGGGGACCAGCTAACTATGGCTACACCTTC
clone_size: .
d_call: TRBD1
v_call: TRBV2
j_call: TRBJ1-2

cdr3_aa: CASRGQGISPLHF
cdr3_nt: TGTGCCAGCAGGGGACAGGGAATTTCACCCCTCCACTTT
clone_size: .
d_call: TRBD1
v_call: TRBV6-5
j_call: TRBJ1-6

cdr3_aa: CASSAGVTYEQYF
cdr3_nt: TGTGCCAGTTCGGCGGGGGTAACCTACGAGCAGTACTTC
clone_size: once
d_call: TRBD2
v_call: TRBV6-5
j_call: TRBJ2-7

cdr3_aa: CASSEMAGEAYNSPLHF
cdr3_nt: TGTGCCAGCAGTGAAATGGCAGGGGAGGCGTATAATTCACCCCTCCACTTT
clone_size: few
d_call: .
v_call: TRBV2
j_call: TRBJ1-6

cdr3_aa: CASSSPFEDTIYF
cdr3_nt: TGCGCCAGCAGCTCCCCGTTCGAGGACACCATATATTTT
clone_size: once
d_call: .
v_call: TRBV5-1
j_call: TRBJ1-3

cdr3_aa: CASSGGDLGYEQYF
cdr3_nt: TGCGCCAGCAGCGGGGGGGACCTCGGCTACGAGCAGTACTTC
clone_size: .
d_call: TRBD2
v_call: TRBV5-1
j_call: TRBJ2-7